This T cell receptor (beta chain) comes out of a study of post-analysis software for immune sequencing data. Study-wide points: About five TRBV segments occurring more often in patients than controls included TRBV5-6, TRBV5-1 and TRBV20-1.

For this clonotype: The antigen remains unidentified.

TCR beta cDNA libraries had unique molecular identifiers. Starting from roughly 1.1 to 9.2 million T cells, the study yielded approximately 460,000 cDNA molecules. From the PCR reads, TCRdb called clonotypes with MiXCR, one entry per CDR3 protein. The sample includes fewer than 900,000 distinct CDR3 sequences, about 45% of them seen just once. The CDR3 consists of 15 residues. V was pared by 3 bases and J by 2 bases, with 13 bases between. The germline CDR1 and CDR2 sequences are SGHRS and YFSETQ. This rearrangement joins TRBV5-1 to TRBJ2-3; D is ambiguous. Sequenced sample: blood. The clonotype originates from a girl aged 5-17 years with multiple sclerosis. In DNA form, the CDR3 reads TGCGCCAGCAGCTCCCTTGGTGCCCCCACAGATACGCAGTATTTT. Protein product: CASSSLGAPTDTQYF.